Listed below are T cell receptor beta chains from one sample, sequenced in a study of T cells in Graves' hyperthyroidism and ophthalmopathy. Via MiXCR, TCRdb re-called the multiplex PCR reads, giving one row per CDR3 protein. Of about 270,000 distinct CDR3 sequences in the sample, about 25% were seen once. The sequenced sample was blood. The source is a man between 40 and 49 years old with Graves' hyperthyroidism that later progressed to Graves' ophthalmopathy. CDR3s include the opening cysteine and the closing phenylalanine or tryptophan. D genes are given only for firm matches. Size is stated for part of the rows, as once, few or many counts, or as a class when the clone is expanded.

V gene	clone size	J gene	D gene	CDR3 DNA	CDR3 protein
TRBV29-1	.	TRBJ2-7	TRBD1	TGCAGCGCCGGACAGGGGAGGTACGAGCAGTACTTC	CSAGQGRYEQYF
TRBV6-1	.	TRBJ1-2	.	TGTGCCAGCAGAGGGATTGGTTATGGCTACACCTTC	CASRGIGYGYTF
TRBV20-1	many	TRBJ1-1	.	TGCAGTGCTAGCGGGGGACGGGCCACTGAAGCTTTCTTT	CSASGGRATEAFF
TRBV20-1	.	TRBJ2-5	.	TGCAGTGCTAGAGATCGGCGGACCCAGTACTTC	CSARDRRTQYF
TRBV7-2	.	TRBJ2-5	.	TGTGCCAGCAGCTTAGCGACAAACCAAGAGACCCAGTACTTC	CASSLATNQETQYF
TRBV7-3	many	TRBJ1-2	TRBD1	TGTGCCAGCAGCAAGACAGGGAACTATGGCTACACCTTC	CASSKTGNYGYTF
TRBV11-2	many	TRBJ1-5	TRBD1	TGTGCCAGCAGCCAGGACAGGGTTGCTCAGCCCCAGCATTTT	CASSQDRVAQPQHF
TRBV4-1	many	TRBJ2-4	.	TGCGCCAGCAGCCAAGACTTGACCCCAATCGCCAAAAACATTCAGTACTTC	CASSQDLTPIAKNIQYF
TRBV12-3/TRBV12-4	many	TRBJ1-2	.	TGTGCCAGCAGTTCCCCGAGGGAGACTAACTATGGCTACACCTTC	CASSSPRETNYGYTF
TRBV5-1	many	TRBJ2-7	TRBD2	TGCGCCAGCAGCTTGGCTAGCGGGAGTAACGAGCAGTACTTC	CASSLASGSNEQYF
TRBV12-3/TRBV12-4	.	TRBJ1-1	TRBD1	TGTGCCAGCCTCAGGGGGCAAGTGAACACTGAAGCTTTCTTT	CASLRGQVNTEAFF
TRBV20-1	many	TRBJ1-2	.	TGCAGTGCTAGAGATAATATTAGGACAGCCATCTATGGCTACACCTTC	CSARDNIRTAIYGYTF
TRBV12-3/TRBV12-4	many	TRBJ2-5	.	TGTGCCAGCAGTTTCAGACAGGTCCAAGAGACCCAGTACTTC	CASSFRQVQETQYF
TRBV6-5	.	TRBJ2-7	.	TGTGCCAGCAGCTATTGGGGGACCTACGAGCAGTACTTC	CASSYWGTYEQYF
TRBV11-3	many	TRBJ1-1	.	TGTGCCAGCAGCCCCAGACAGACGAACACTGAAGCTTTCTTT	CASSPRQTNTEAFF
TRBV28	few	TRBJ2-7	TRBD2	TGTGCCAGCAGTAGACTAGCGGGAGGCGAGCAGTACTTC	CASSRLAGGEQYF
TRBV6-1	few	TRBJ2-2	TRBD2	TGTGCCAGCAGGGGACTAGCGGGAACGACCGGGGAGCTGTTTTTT	CASRGLAGTTGELFF
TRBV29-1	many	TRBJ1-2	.	TGCAGCGTTTGGAGTAAGGCCGGCTACACCTTC	CSVWSKAGYTF
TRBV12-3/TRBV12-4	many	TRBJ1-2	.	TGTGCCAGCAGGCCGGCCCTGAATGGCTACACCTTC	CASRPALNGYTF
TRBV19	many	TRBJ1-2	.	TGTGCCAGTAGTCTGACGGAGATCTATGGCTACACCTTC	CASSLTEIYGYTF
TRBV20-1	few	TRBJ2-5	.	TGCAGTGCTGGAGACAGGCGGGGGCCAGAGACCCAGTACTTC	CSAGDRRGPETQYF
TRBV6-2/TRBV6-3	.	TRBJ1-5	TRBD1	TGTGCCAGCTGGGACAGGACCTATCAGCCCCAGCATTTT	CASWDRTYQPQHF
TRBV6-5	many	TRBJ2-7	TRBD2	TGTGCCAGCAGTTACACTAGCGGGAGGGTCTACGAGCAGTACTTC	CASSYTSGRVYEQYF
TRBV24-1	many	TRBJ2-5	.	TGTGCCACCAGTGAATCCGGAGTGTACCAAGAGACCCAGTACTTC	CATSESGVYQETQYF
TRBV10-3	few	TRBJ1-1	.	TGTGCCATCAGTGAGTCGAGTGCTCGTTCTGAAGCTTTCTTT	CAISESSARSEAFF
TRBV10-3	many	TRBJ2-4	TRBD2	TGTGCCATCAGTCCCGATCACCGGGGGGACATTCAGTACTTC	CAISPDHRGDIQYF
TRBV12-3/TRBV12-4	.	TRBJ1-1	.	TGTGCCAGCAGTTTGCCGGCCCGGAACACTGAAGCTTTCTTT	CASSLPARNTEAFF
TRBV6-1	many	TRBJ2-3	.	TGTGCCAGCAGTGAAGTGGCAGGGGAGGCAGATACGCAGTATTTT	CASSEVAGEADTQYF
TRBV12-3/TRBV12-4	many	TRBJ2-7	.	TGTGCCAGCAGTTTGATGCTGGGCAGGGGCTCGTACGAGCAGTACTTC	CASSLMLGRGSYEQYF
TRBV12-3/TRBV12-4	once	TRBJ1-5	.	TGTGCCAGCAGTTTAGCGCTGATTGGTCAGCCCCAGCATTTT	CASSLALIGQPQHF
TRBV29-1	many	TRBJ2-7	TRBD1	TGCAGCGTTGGGGACAGGGTGAACGAGCAGTACTTC	CSVGDRVNEQYF
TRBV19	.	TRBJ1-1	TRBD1	TGTGCCAGTATTACAGGGGTGGGCACTGAAGCTTTCTTT	CASITGVGTEAFF
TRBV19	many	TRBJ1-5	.	TGTGCCAGTAGGTCCCTAGTAGGCTTGGGGAGCGGCAATCAGCCCCAGCATTTT	CASRSLVGLGSGNQPQHF
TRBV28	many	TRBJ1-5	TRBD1	TGTGCCAGCAGCCGCGGGTTGGGACAGGGGATCTCACAGCCCCAGCATTTT	CASSRGLGQGISQPQHF
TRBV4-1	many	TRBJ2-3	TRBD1	TGCGCCAGCAGCCAAGCCGGGACAGCAAGCACAGATACGCAGTATTTT	CASSQAGTASTDTQYF
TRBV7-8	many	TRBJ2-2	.	TGTGCCAGCAGCTTAGTTTGGACCTCCGGGGAGCTGTTTTTT	CASSLVWTSGELFF
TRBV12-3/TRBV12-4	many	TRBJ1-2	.	TGTGCCAGCAGTTTATTAGGACAGTATGGCTACACCTTC	CASSLLGQYGYTF
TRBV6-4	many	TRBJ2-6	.	TGTGCCAGCAGTGACTCTATAGTGTTGGGGCTGGCCTCTGGGGCCAACGTCCTGACTTTC	CASSDSIVLGLASGANVLTF
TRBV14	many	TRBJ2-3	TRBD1	TGTGCCAGCAGCAAGGACAGGGCAACCACAGATACGCAGTATTTT	CASSKDRATTDTQYF
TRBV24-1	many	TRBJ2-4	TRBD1	TGTGCCACCAGTGGGGGGACAGGGGGAGCGGGAGCCAAAAACATTCAGTACTTC	CATSGGTGGAGAKNIQYF
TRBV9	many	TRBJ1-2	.	TGTGCCAGCAGCGAGATGAACTATGGCTACACCTTC	CASSEMNYGYTF
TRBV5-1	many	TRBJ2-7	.	TGCGCCAGCAGCTTGGGCGGGGGCCTTTCCTACGAGCAGTACTTC	CASSLGGGLSYEQYF
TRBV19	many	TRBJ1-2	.	TGTGCCAGTAGTATAGACCGTATTGGCTACACCTTC	CASSIDRIGYTF
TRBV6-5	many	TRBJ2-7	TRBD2	TGTGCCAGCAGTTACTCGCGGGAGGAACGTTACGAGCAGTACTTC	CASSYSREERYEQYF
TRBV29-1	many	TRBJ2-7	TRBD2	TGCAGCGCTCTAGAGGGGTGGGACTATCAGTACTTC	CSALEGWDYQYF
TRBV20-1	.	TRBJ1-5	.	TGCAGTGCTAGTTTTGGAGGGGGTACCGAGTTTAGCAATCAGCCCCAGCATTTT	CSASFGGGTEFSNQPQHF
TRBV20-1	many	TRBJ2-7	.	TGCAGTGCTAGAGGGAACAGAGACTACGAGCAGTACTTC	CSARGNRDYEQYF
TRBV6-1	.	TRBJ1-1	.	TGTGCCAGCAGAGTTACCCAGAACACTGAAGCTTTCTTT	CASRVTQNTEAFF
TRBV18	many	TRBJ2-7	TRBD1	TGTGCCAGCTCACCTCGGGACAGGGATTCCGAGCAGTACTTC	CASSPRDRDSEQYF
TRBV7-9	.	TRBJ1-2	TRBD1	TGTGCCAGCAGCTTGGAATCCGGGACAGTTTATGGCTACACCTTC	CASSLESGTVYGYTF
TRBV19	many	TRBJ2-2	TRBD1	TGTGCCAGTAGTCTACGACAGGGATGGACCGGGGAGCTGTTTTTT	CASSLRQGWTGELFF
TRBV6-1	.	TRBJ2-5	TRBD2	TGTGCCAGCCGAGGACTAGCGGGACGGGAGACCCAGTACTTC	CASRGLAGRETQYF
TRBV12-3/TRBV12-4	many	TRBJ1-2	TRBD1	TGTGCCAGCAGTCCCACCGGGACAGGGTATGGCTACACCTTC	CASSPTGTGYGYTF
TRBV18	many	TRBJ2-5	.	TGTGCCAGCTCTCCCCGACCGACGCAAGAGACCCAGTACTTC	CASSPRPTQETQYF
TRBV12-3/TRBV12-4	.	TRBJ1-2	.	TGTGCCAGCAGTTTGGGGGTGCGCTACACCTTC	CASSLGVRYTF
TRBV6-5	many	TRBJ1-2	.	TGTGCCAGCAGTACAGGGTCAGACTATGGCTACACCTTC	CASSTGSDYGYTF
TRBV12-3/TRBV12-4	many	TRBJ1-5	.	TGTGCCAGCAGTTTAAAACAGGGATACTATCAGCCCCAGCATTTT	CASSLKQGYYQPQHF
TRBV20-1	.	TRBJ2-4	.	TGCAGTGCTAGAGAACCCTCCCAGAACATTCAGTACTTC	CSAREPSQNIQYF